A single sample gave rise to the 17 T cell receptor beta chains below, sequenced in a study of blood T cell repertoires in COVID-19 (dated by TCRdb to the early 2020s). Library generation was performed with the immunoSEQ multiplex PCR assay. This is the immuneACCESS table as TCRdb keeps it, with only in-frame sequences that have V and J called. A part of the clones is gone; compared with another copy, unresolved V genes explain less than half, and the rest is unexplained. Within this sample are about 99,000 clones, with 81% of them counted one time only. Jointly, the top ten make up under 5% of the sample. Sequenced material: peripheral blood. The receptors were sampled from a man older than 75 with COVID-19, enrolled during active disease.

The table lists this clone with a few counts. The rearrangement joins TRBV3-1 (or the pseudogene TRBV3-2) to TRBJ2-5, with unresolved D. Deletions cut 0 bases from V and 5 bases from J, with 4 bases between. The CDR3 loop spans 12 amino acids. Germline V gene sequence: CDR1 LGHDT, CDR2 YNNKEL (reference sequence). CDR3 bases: TGTGCCAGCAGCCAAGATCGGGAGACCCAGTACTTC. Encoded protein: CASSQDRETQYF.

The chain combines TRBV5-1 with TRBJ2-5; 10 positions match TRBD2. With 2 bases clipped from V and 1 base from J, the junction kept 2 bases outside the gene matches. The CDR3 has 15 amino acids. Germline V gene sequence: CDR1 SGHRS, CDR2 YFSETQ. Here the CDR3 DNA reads TGCGCCAGCAGCTTACGACTAGCGGGCCAAGAGACCCAGTACTTC. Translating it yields CASSLRLAGQETQYF.

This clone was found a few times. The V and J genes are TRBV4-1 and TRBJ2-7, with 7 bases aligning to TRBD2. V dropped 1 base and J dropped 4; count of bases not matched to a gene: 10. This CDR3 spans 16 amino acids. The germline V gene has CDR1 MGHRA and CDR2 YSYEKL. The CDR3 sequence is CASSQGTGRGLYEQYF. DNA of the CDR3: TGCGCCAGCAGCCAAGGGACGGGGAGGGGCCTGTACGAGCAGTACTTC.

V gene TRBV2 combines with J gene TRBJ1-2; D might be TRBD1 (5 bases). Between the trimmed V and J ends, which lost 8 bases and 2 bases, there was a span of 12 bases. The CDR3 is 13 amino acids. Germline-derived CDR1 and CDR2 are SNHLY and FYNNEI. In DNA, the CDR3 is TGTGCCAGCCGGACAACCAAGAACTATGGCTACACCTTC. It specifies CASRTTKNYGYTF. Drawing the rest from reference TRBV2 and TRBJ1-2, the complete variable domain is EPEVTQTPSHQVTQMGQEVILRCVPISNHLYFYWYRQILGQKVEFLVSFYNNEISEKSEIFDDQFSVERPDGSNFTLKIRSTKLEDSAMYFCASRTTKNYGYTFGSGTRLTVV.

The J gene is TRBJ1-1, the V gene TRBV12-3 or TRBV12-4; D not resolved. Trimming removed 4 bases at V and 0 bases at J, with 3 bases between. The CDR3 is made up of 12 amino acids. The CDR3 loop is CASSSVNTEAFF. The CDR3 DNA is TGTGCCAGCAGTTCGGTGAACACTGAAGCTTTCTTT.

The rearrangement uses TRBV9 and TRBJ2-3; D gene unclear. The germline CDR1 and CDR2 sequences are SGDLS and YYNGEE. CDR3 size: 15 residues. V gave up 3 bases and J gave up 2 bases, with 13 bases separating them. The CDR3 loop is CASSGLESLTDTQYF. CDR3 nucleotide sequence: TGTGCCAGCAGCGGATTAGAGAGCCTCACAGATACGCAGTATTTT.

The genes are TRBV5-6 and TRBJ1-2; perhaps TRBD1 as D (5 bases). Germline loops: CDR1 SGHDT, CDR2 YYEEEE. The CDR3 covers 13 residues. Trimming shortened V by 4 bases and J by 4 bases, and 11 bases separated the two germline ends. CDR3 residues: CASSPPGGYGYTF. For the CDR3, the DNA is TGTGCCAGCAGCCCGCCGGGGGGCTATGGCTACACCTTC.

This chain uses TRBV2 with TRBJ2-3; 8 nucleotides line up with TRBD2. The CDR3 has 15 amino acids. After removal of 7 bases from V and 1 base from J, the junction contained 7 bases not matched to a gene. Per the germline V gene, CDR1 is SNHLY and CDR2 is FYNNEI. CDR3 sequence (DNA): TGTGCCAGCATTCGGACTAGCTCGGGCACAGATACGCAGTATTTT. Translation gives CASIRTSSGTDTQYF.

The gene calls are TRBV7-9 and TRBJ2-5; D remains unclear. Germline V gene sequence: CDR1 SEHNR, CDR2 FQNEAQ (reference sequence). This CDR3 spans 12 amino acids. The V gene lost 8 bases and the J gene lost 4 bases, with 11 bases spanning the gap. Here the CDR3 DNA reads TGTGCCAGCCACTCCACCCCAGAGACCCAGTACTTC. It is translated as CASHSTPETQYF.

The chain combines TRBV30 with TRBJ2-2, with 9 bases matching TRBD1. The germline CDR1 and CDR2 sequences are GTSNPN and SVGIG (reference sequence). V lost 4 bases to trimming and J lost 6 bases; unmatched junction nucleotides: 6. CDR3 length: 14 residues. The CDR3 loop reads CAWMTGGNAGELFF. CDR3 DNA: TGTGCCTGGATGACAGGGGGTAACGCCGGGGAGCTGTTTTTT.

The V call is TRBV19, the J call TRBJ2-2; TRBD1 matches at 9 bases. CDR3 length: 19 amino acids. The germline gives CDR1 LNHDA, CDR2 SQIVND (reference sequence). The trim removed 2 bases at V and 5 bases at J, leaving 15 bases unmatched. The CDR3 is CASSIPIPGQGKRTGELFF. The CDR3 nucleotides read TGTGCCAGTAGTATACCCATACCCGGACAGGGGAAGAGGACCGGGGAGCTGTTTTTT.

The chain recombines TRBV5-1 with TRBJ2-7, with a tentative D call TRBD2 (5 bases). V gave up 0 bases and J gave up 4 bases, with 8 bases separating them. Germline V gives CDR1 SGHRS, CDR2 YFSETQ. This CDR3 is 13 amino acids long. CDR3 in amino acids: CASSLAGVYEQYF. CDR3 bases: TGCGCCAGCAGCTTGGCCGGGGTATACGAGCAGTACTTC. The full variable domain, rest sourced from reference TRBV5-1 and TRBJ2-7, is KAGVTQTPRYLIKTRGQQVTLSCSPISGHRSVSWYQQTPGQGLQFLFEYFSETQRNKGNFPGRFSGRQFSNSRSEMNVSTLELGDSALYLCASSLAGVYEQYFGPGTRLTVT.

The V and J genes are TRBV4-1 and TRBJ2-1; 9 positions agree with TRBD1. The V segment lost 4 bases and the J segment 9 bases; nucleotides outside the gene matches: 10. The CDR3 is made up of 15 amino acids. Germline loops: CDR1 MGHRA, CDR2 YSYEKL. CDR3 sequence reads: CASSLRDRAQGEQFF. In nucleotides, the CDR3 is TGCGCCAGCAGCCTCCGGGACAGGGCCCAAGGTGAGCAGTTCTTC.

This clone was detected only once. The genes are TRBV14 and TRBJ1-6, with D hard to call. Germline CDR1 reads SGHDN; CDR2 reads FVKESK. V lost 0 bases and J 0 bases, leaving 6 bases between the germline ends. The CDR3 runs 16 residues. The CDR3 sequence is CASSQEGSSYNSPLHF. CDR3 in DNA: TGTGCCAGCAGCCAAGAAGGGAGCTCCTATAATTCACCCCTCCACTTT.

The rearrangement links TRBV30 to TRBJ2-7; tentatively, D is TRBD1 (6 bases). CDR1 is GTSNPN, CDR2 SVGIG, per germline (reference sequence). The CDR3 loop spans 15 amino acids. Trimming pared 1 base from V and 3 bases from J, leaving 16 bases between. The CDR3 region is CAWSGGSAGDYEQYF. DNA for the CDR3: TGTGCCTGGAGTGGCGGTTCGGCAGGGGACTACGAGCAGTACTTC.

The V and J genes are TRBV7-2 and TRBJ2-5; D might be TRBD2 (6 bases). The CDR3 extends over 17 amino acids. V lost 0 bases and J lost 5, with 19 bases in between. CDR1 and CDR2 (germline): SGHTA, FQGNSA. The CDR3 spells CASSLAYGTRDMETQYF. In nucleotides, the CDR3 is TGTGCCAGCAGCTTAGCGTACGGGACGCGGGATATGGAGACCCAGTACTTC.

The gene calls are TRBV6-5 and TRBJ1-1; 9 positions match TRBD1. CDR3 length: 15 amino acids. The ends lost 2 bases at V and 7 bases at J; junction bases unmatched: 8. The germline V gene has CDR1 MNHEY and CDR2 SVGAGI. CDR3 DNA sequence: TGTGCCAGCAGTTACGGAGACAGGGGGAAGAATGAAGCTTTCTTT. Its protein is CASSYGDRGKNEAFF.